This T cell receptor (beta chain) derives from a study of neurological immune-mediated disorders (dated 2019 in TCRdb). For context, the study as a whole: Peripheral blood TCR-beta repertoires from patients with HTLV-I-associated myelopathy (HAM/TSP), patients with multiple sclerosis, and healthy controls were compared in the study using UMI-based sequencing. Longitudinal samples, technical triplicates and paired sorted CD4+ and CD8+ T-cell subsets, alongside PBMC samples, were included among the roughly 96 TCR-beta libraries. Of the 70 or so subjects in the cohort, about 14 were HAM/TSP patients, roughly 35 were multiple sclerosis patients, and 20 were healthy controls.

The germline V gene gives CDR1 as SNHLY and CDR2 as FYNNEI. The CDR3 starts with the cysteine, ends with the phenylalanine, and has 14 residues. CDR3 DNA only is kept here, 42 bases in frame from base 1. V loses 9 bases of germline sequence and J loses 8 bases, and the interval between the two ends is 22 bases. Blood bank volunteers in Maryland, USA served as the healthy controls. Unsorted PBMC libraries were generated from 2 million PBMCs stored in RNAlater at -80 °C until RNA extraction. Peripheral blood was subjected to Ficoll-Hypaque density gradient centrifugation to isolate PBMCs, which were then cryopreserved in liquid nitrogen. In regard to this clonotype: The antigen this receptor binds is unknown. This sequence may be a read error, since a much larger clone differs from it by one base.

cDNA synthesis used template-switch 5'RACE with a primer carrying a 10-nucleotide random unique molecular identifier tagging each TCR transcript. Each sequencing run produced over 180 million TCR-beta sequences covering 15-18 subjects. The RNeasy kit was used for extraction of total RNA. The KAPA Real-time Library Amplification kit was used to amplify TCR-beta VDJ regions with primers targeting the TCR constant region and the 5'RACE anchor. A first PCR added sample indexes and Illumina adaptors, after which a second PCR increased the library yield. After Ampure bead purification, the roughly 650 bp TCR product was size-selected on a 2% E-gel SizeSelection system. Before pooling, library quality was assessed on a Bioanalyzer, concentration was determined with Qubit, and library quantification was performed with the Kapa Library Quantification kit. An Illumina HiSeq 2500 sequenced the libraries paired-end 2 x 150 bp. To increase sequence diversity, roughly 24-31% phiX was spiked into each library pool. Concerning the study's data processing: The quality-filtered reads were processed with the UMI-based MiGEC pipeline, whose error correction step removed more than 80% of the raw TCR sequences. VDJ genes were aligned to IMGT germline references, and each clonotype was defined by a unique CDR3 amino acid sequence together with V-J genes. Clonal expansion, Shannon diversity and CDR3 relatedness were evaluated with VDJtools (CalcPairwiseDistances, ClusterSamples), while phylogenetic trees were built in CLCbio workbench. Clones with at least 8 unique UMIs were defined as expanded, with this threshold being based on coefficient-of-variation modelling across technical triplicates. TCRdb redid the processing of the public reads, applying fastp at Q25 and MiXCR, and retained in-frame beta chains. Duplicate CDR3 protein sequences are folded into a single record with the most common DNA and genes. TCRdb, rather than the study authors, made the V and J calls. The sample records roughly 80,000 distinct CDR3 sequences, about a tenth of which are singletons. The top ten clonotypes cover about 1.8% of the sample.

Findings and caveats that apply to the study as a whole: No identical CDR3 amino acid sequences were shared among expanded clones across subjects, suggesting private TCR-beta repertoires in all groups. TCR clonal expansion was greatest in HAM/TSP patients and smallest in MS patients, who ranked below even healthy controls.

This sequence was found in a man aged 35-49 years in good health. This sequence uses TRBV2 and TRBJ2-5; the best D guess is TRBD2, with 6 bases matching. The sample was PBMCs. CDR3 sequence: CARGVRGTDDTQYF. The nucleotide sequence is given as TGTGCCAGGGGAGTGCGAGGGACTGACGATACCCAGTACTTC.